This passage covers 27 T cell receptor beta chains from one sample sequenced in a study of metastatic and nonmetastatic thyroid tumors (dated by TCRdb to 2019 to 2021). Libraries were constructed by PCR. The reads were generated on an Illumina HiSeq 4000. TCRdb ran its own pipeline on the public reads, namely fastp trimming at Q25 and MiXCR clone calling, and kept in-frame beta chains. The sample contains 21,000 or so clones, less than 25% of them found a single time. The top ten clonotypes cover over 9% of the sample. None of the patients had been given any treatment before thyroid surgery. The sequenced sample was tumor tissue. The receptors shown here come from a female donor with papillary thyroid cancer or a benign thyroid nodule (not recorded which). Some clones in this sample may be carry-over from other donors' samples.

This clone was detected ten times or more. The chain is built from TRBV6-1 and TRBJ1-1; D perhaps matches TRBD1 (6 bases). The CDR3 is 13 amino acids. From germline, CDR1 is MNHNS and CDR2 SASEGT. Trimming removed 7 bases from V and 5 bases from J, with 14 bases in between. The CDR3 coding sequence is TGTGCCAGCACACAAGGGGGGCGAACTGAAGCTTTCTTT. Protein: CASTQGGRTEAFF.

In regard to this clone: One junction end does not reproduce the germline sequence, and a read error may be involved. This chain joins TRBV30 and TRBJ2-7; D unclear. CDR1 and CDR2 from the germline V gene are GTSNPN and SVGIG (reference sequence). CDR3 size: 13 residues. The chain's CDR3 is CAWSSVGTYGQYF. In DNA form, the CDR3 reads TGTGCCTGGAGTTCGGTCGGTACCTACGGGCAGTACTTC.

This clone was detected many times. The chain couples TRBV24-1 to TRBJ1-2; 9 nucleotides match TRBD1. Per the germline V gene, CDR1 is KGHDR and CDR2 is SFDVKD. CDR3 length equals 13 residues. V was clipped by 7 bases and J by 4 bases; unmatched bases: 3. Here the CDR3 reads CATSTTGGYGYTF. The CDR3 nucleotides read TGTGCCACCAGCACGACAGGGGGCTATGGCTACACCTTC.

In its sample, this clone was seen a few times. The rearrangement links TRBV11-2 to TRBJ2-1; D perhaps matches TRBD2 (5 bases). From germline, CDR1 is SGHAT and CDR2 FQNNGV. This CDR3 region has 16 residues. V was clipped by 5 bases and J by 6 bases, with 20 bases between them. The CDR3 nucleotides are TGTGCCAGCAGCCTCCAGTCTCGAGTGGGGAGCAATGAGCAGTTCTTC. Translated, it gives CASSLQSRVGSNEQFF.

The table lists this clone with a few counts. The V gene is TRBV11-2, the J gene TRBJ2-3; tentatively, D is TRBD2 (5 bases). V dropped 0 bases and J dropped 0 bases, with 19 bases sitting between them. The CDR3 sequence is 19 residues long. Germline CDR1 is SGHAT and CDR2 is FQNNGV. CDR3 bases: TGTGCCAGCAGCTTAGAGTCCGGTGGTAGCGCTACTAGCACAGATACGCAGTATTTT. Residues: CASSLESGGSATSTDTQYF.

By proportion, this clone is medium-sized. This chain uses TRBV11-3 with TRBJ1-2; tentative D call: TRBD1 (6 bases). This CDR3 comprises 14 residues. The germline V gene has CDR1 SGHNT and CDR2 YENEEA. The germline V and J ends were trimmed by 2 bases and 6 bases, with 13 bases remaining between them. CDR3 residues: CASSLSAGVNGYTF. CDR3 DNA sequence: TGTGCCAGCAGCTTATCGGCAGGGGTTAATGGCTACACCTTC.

This clone was recorded a few times. The rearrangement links TRBV6-1 to TRBJ1-1; tentative D call: TRBD1 (5 bases). V lost 4 bases and J 5 bases, leaving 17 bases between the germline ends. Germline CDR1 and CDR2: MNHNS and SASEGT. The CDR3 is made up of 15 amino acids. The CDR3 DNA is TGTGCCAGCAGTGGCCGGACTCTGGGGGGGACTGAAGCTTTCTTT. Its translation: CASSGRTLGGTEAFF.

This clone was detected ten times or more. The chain has TRBV24-1 and TRBJ2-2; possible D gene TRBD1, 6 bases. The CDR3 covers 18 residues. The germline V gene has CDR1 KGHDR and CDR2 SFDVKD. The V end lost 7 bases, the J end lost 1 base, and 21 bases lay between the germline ends. The CDR3 DNA reads as TGTGCCACCAGCGGGATAAATTCCGGGACACAGAACACCGGGGAGCTGTTTTTT. Its protein product is CATSGINSGTQNTGELFF.

This clone is deemed medium-sized. DNA for the CDR3: TGTGCCTGGAGTGCGGTCCAAGAGACCCAGTACTTC. Protein: CAWSAVQETQYF. This chain links TRBV30 with TRBJ2-5; D call uncertain. CDR1 and CDR2 (germline): GTSNPN, SVGIG (reference sequence). This CDR3 is built from 12 residues. The V end lost 1 base, the J end lost 1 base, and 4 bases lay between the germline ends.

The CDR3 region is CASWQGAGGYGYTF. The CDR3 DNA reads TGTGCCAGCTGGCAAGGGGCAGGGGGATATGGCTACACCTTC. This rearrangement joins TRBV6-1 to TRBJ1-2; TRBD1 agrees at 7 bases. The CDR3 runs to 14 residues. The germline gives CDR1 MNHNS, CDR2 SASEGT. V lost 8 bases to trimming and J lost 5 bases; unmatched junction nucleotides: 11.

Comment on this clone: An end of the junction differs from the germline gene, which may be a read error. The genes are TRBV6-1 and TRBJ1-6, with 12 bases fitting TRBD1. Per germline, CDR1 MNHNS and CDR2 SASEGT. The CDR3 is made up of 16 amino acids. CDR3 residues: CASTLGQGAKNSPPHF. CDR3 sequence (DNA): TGTGCCAGCACCTTGGGACAGGGGGCTAAAAATTCACCCCCCCACTTT.

The chain recombines TRBV4-2 with TRBJ2-7; TRBD1 is a possible D gene (6 bases). The CDR3 runs to 16 residues. V was cut by 0 bases and J by 1 base, with 13 bases left in between. CDR1 is LGHNA and CDR2 is YNFKEQ in the germline V gene. In DNA form, the CDR3 reads TGTGCCAGCAGCCAAGAGGGCACAGGGATATCCTACGAGCAGTACTTC. It yields the protein CASSQEGTGISYEQYF.

This clone was seen a few times. The chain recombines TRBV7-8 with TRBJ2-7, with 11 bases identical to TRBD2. The germline CDR1 and CDR2 sequences are SGHVS and FQNEAQ. The CDR3 is 16 amino acids. Trimming took 1 base from V and 0 from J; bases not matched to a gene: 2. The CDR3 loop reads CASSLGLAGGSYEQYF. CDR3 nucleotides: TGTGCCAGCAGCTTAGGTCTAGCGGGAGGCTCCTACGAGCAGTACTTC.

This clone was found many times. The chain carries TRBV2 and TRBJ1-5, with a weak D call TRBD1 (5 bases). CDR3 size: 15 residues. Germline assignment: CDR1 SNHLY and CDR2 FYNNEI. V was clipped by 3 bases and J by 6 bases, with 15 bases between them. The CDR3 loop reads CASSEVQGLGQPQHF. Here the CDR3 DNA reads TGTGCCAGCAGTGAGGTTCAGGGACTAGGTCAGCCCCAGCATTTT.

This clone was picked up many times. The chain uses TRBV5-6 and TRBJ2-1; D unresolved. V shed 4 bases and J shed 7 bases, with 18 bases lying between them. Germline V gene data show CDR1 as SGHDT and CDR2 as YYEEEE. This CDR3 is built from 15 residues. The CDR3 bases are TGTGCCAGCAGCGTAGGATTTAATGTGTTGAATGAGCAGTTCTTC. Translated: CASSVGFNVLNEQFF.

The J gene is TRBJ2-2, the V gene TRBV28, with unresolved D. Germline values: CDR1 MDHEN, CDR2 SYDVKM. The CDR3 loop spans 17 amino acids. V gave up 6 bases and J gave up 4 bases, with 21 bases separating them. CDR3 sequence (DNA): TGTGCCAGCAGAAAATTTGTGGAGACCGACCCCACCGGGGAGCTGTTTTTT. It translates to CASRKFVETDPTGELFF.

This clone has more than one count but fewer than ten. V is TRBV7-2 and J is TRBJ1-3; 7 bases match TRBD1. There are 17 residues in the CDR3. CDR1 is SGHTA and CDR2 is FQGNSA in the germline V gene. V lost 3 bases and J lost 4; bases outside the gene matches: 12. In DNA form, the CDR3 reads TGTGCCAGCAGCTTGGCGCCGCTGACAGGGCGCGGAAACACCATATATTTT. Protein: CASSLAPLTGRGNTIYF.

This clone appeared a few times. The V and J genes are TRBV6-2 or TRBV6-3 and TRBJ2-7; D is undetermined. Trimming took off 6 bases at V and 6 bases at J, with 24 bases between the two ends. Germline-derived CDR1 and CDR2 are MNHEY and SVGEGT. This CDR3 is built from 16 residues. As DNA, the CDR3 is TGTGCCAGCAGCCCCCTTCGATCCGGGCAGCTCGCCGAGCAGTACTTC. It is translated as CASSPLRSGQLAEQYF.

In this sample, this clone turned up a few times. V and J are TRBV20-1 and TRBJ2-7; D is uncertain. The V gene lost 6 bases and the J gene lost 2 bases, with 8 bases spanning the gap. Germline V lookup: CDR1 DFQATT, CDR2 SNEGSKA (reference sequence). CDR3 length: 11 amino acids. The CDR3 DNA follows: TGCAGTGCCCCAGGACCCTACGAGCAGTACTTC. Protein sequence: CSAPGPYEQYF.

The chain has TRBV6-5 and TRBJ1-6; the D is unclear. The CDR3 extends over 18 amino acids. Trimming removed 5 bases at V and 5 bases at J, with 22 bases between. CDR1 is MNHEY, CDR2 SVGAGI, per germline. CDR3 coding DNA: TGTGCCAGCAGTCGGGCTAGAGGCTGGGGTTCCGATAATTCACCCCTCCACTTT. Its translation is CASSRARGWGSDNSPLHF.

This clone was observed a few times. The CDR3 region has the DNA TGTGCCAGCATAAGGAAGGGGCCCCACGAGCAGTACTTC. It encodes CASIRKGPHEQYF. The chain uses TRBV2 and TRBJ2-7; possible D gene TRBD1, 5 bases. V lost 7 bases to trimming and J lost 5 bases, with 15 bases between them. Germline V gene data show CDR1 as SNHLY and CDR2 as FYNNEI. The CDR3 sequence is 13 residues long.

This clone appeared many times. The chain uses TRBV5-1 and TRBJ2-7, with D possibly being TRBD1 (5 bases). The V gene lost 5 bases and the J gene lost 0 bases, with 15 bases spanning the gap. Germline V gives CDR1 SGHRS, CDR2 YFSETQ. The CDR3 is made up of 15 amino acids. The CDR3 sequence is CASRLQVDSSYEQYF. CDR3 DNA sequence: TGCGCCAGCAGGTTACAGGTAGACTCCTCCTACGAGCAGTACTTC.

This clone was counted many times. The CDR3 protein is CASSLRKFTDTQYF. In DNA, the CDR3 is TGTGCCAGCAGTTTACGGAAATTCACAGATACGCAGTATTTT. This chain joins TRBV27 and TRBJ2-3; D remains unclear. The length of the CDR3 is 14 residues. V was trimmed by 2 bases and J by 2 bases, leaving 8 bases between them. From germline, CDR1 is MNHEY and CDR2 SMNVEV (reference sequence).

This clone is medium-sized within its sample. V usage is TRBV6-1 and J usage is TRBJ2-7; no clear D. The V gene's germline CDR1 is MNHNS and CDR2 SASEGT. The CDR3 has 13 amino acids. V gave up 2 bases and J gave up 2 bases, with 7 bases separating them. CDR3 amino acids: CASSEYGTYEQYF. Here the CDR3 DNA reads TGTGCCAGCAGTGAATACGGCACCTACGAGCAGTACTTC.

This clone was recorded only once. In this CDR3 the conserved last residue, phenylalanine or tryptophan, is missing, so a read error is likely. The DNA of the CDR3 is TGTGCCAGCAGCCCCCAAAGTCCAGGGGACACTGAAGCTTTCTCT. Residues: CASSPQSPGDTEAFS. The chain is built from TRBV7-6 and TRBJ1-1; a weak D match, TRBD1 (6 bases). The V gene's germline CDR1 is SGHVS and CDR2 FNYEAQ. The CDR3 consists of 15 residues. Trimming shortened V by 5 bases and J by 3 bases, and 16 bases separated the two germline ends.

This clone was detected ten times or more. A much larger clone lies one base from this, so it may be a read error. J is TRBJ2-7 and V is TRBV4-1, with TRBD1 matching over 8 bases. In germline, CDR1 is MGHRA, CDR2 YSYEKL. The CDR3 runs 15 residues. V dropped 6 bases and J dropped 2; count of bases not matched to a gene: 9. CDR3 nucleotides: TGCGCCAGCAGACTCGACAGGGGAACGGCCTACGAGCAGTACTTC. Translation gives CASRLDRGTAYEQYF.

This clone was counted many times. The rearrangement joins TRBV28 to TRBJ1-1; D is ambiguous. V lost 6 bases to trimming and J lost 5 bases, with 16 bases between them. The germline V gene encodes CDR1 MDHEN and CDR2 SYDVKM. The CDR3 sequence is 14 residues long. The CDR3 nucleotides are TGTGCCAGCAGCCTAGGAGGGTCTAAGACTGAAGCTTTCTTT. Translated, it gives CASSLGGSKTEAFF.